This TCR beta chain was retrieved from a study of blood T cell repertoires in COVID-19. The overall study: The United States, Italy and Spain supplied acute and convalescent COVID-19 samples.

CDR3 length equals 16 residues. V was trimmed by 2 bases and J by 4 bases, leaving 17 bases between them. Germline loops: CDR1 MDHEN, CDR2 SYDVKM. Profiled with immunoSEQ multiplex PCR; TCRdb holds only in-frame clones, not every one. Of 300,000 or so clones in the sample, about 87% were seen once. Sequenced sample: peripheral blood. V and J are TRBV28 and TRBJ1-2, with a tentative D call TRBD1 (5 bases). This clonotype was obtained from a man aged 65 to 85 with acute or convalescent COVID-19. CDR3 residues: CASSLNPNGALYGYTF. In DNA, the CDR3 is TGTGCCAGCAGTTTAAATCCGAATGGGGCGCTCTATGGCTACACCTTC.